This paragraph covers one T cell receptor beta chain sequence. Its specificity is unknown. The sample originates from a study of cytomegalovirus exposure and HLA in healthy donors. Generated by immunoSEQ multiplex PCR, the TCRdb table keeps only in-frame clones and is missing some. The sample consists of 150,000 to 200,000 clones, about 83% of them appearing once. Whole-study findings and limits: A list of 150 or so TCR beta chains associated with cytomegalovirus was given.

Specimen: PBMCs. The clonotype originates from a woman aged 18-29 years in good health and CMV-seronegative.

CDR3 residues: CASTRGQEMGDMGEQYF. CDR3 in DNA: TGTGCCAGCACGAGGGGACAGGAGATGGGGGATATGGGCGAGCAGTACTTC. This chain uses TRBV2 with TRBJ2-7; 8 nucleotides align to TRBD1. Unmatched junction bases numbered 20, after V lost 7 bases and J lost 6 bases. The CDR3 length is 17 residues. Germline lookup yields CDR1 SNHLY and CDR2 FYNNEI.